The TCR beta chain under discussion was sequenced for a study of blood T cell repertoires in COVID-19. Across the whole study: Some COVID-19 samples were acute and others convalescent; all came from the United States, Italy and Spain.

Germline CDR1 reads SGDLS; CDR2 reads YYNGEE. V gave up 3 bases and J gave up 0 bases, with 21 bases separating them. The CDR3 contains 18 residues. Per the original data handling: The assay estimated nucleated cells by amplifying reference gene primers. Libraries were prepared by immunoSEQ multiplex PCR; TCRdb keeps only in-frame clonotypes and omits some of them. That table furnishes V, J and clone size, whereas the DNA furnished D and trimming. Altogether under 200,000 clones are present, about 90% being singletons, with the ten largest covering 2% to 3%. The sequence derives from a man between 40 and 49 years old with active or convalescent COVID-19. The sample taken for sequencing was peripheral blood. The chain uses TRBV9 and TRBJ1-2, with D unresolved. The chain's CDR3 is CASSDGSLLVSSNYGYTF. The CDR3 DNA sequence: TGTGCCAGCAGCGATGGGAGCCTTCTGGTCAGCTCTAACTATGGCTACACCTTC.